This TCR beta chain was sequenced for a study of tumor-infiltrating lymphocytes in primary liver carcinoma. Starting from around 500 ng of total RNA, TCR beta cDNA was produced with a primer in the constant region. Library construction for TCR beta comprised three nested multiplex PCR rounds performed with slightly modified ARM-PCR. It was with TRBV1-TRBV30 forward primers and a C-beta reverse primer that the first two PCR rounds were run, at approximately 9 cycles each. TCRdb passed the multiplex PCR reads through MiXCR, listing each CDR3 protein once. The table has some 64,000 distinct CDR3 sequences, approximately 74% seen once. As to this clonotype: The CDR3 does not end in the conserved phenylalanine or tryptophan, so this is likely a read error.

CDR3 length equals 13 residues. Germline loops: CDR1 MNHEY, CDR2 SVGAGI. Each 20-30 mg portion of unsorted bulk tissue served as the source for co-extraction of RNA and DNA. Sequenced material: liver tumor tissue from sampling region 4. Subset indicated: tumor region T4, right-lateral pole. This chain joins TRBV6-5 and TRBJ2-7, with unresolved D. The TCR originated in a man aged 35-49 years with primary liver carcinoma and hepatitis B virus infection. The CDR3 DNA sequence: TGTGCCAGCAGTTACTCTCCTAACTACGGGCAGTACTCC. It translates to CASSYSPNYGQYS.